This passage covers 2 T cell receptor beta chains from one sample sequenced in a study of OX40 agonist ivuxolimab in advanced cancers. Sequencing was performed with immunoSEQ multiplex PCR; in TCRdb, only in-frame clones are kept and a portion is missing. The data contain roughly 100,000 clones, 70% to 90% of them singletons. The specimen comprised CD4+ or CD8+ T cells sorted from blood, sampled in a trial of the OX40 agonist ivuxolimab. Receptors originate from an adult with an advanced solid tumor such as melanoma, head and neck, liver or kidney cancer.

The chain has TRBV5-1 and TRBJ2-3; 10 bases align to TRBD2. After removal of 4 bases from V and 5 bases from J, the junction contained 7 bases not matched to a gene. This CDR3 spans 15 amino acids. CDR1 is SGHRS and CDR2 is YFSETQ in the germline V gene. The CDR3 region is CASSITSGEGDTQYF. CDR3 nucleotide sequence: TGCGCCAGCAGCATAACTAGCGGGGAGGGAGATACGCAGTATTTT.

V usage is TRBV5-1 and J usage is TRBJ2-4, with D possibly TRBD2 on 5 matching bases. Germline V gives CDR1 SGHRS, CDR2 YFSETQ. V was cut by 0 bases and J by 4 bases, with 11 bases left in between. This CDR3 is built from 15 residues. The CDR3 loop reads CASSLVEGAKNIQYF. The CDR3 coding sequence is TGCGCCAGCAGCTTGGTCGAGGGCGCGAAAAACATTCAGTACTTC. Full variable domain (outside the CDR3, taken from reference TRBV5-1 and TRBJ2-4): KAGVTQTPRYLIKTRGQQVTLSCSPISGHRSVSWYQQTPGQGLQFLFEYFSETQRNKGNFPGRFSGRQFSNSRSEMNVSTLELGDSALYLCASSLVEGAKNIQYFGAGTRLSVL.